A selection of T cell receptor beta chains follows, all from one sample in a study of Ad26.COV2.S vaccination and SARS-CoV-2 variants. Using immunoSEQ multiplex PCR, the repertoire was profiled, and TCRdb retains in-frame clones only, with some absent. The sample carries hundreds of thousands of clones, more than 70% recorded once. Sequences were derived from peripheral blood, sampled in a trial of Ad26.COV2.S vaccine versus placebo. The receptor source for this set is a person aged 18-65 years who received the Ad26.COV2.S COVID-19 vaccine or a placebo. The CDR3 runs from the conserved cysteine through the conserved F or W. The order of the fields is CDR3 protein, clone size, V gene. Clone size appears in some rows only: once, few, many, or a class for an expanded clone.

CDR3: CASSPTGGFNEKLFF
size: -
V: TRBV18

CDR3: CASSVGQELETQYF
size: -
V: TRBV9

CDR3: CASSQGDYGELFF
size: -
V: TRBV4-2

CDR3: CASSESTSGRPPYF
size: -
V: TRBV25-1

CDR3: CASSQGGRDSTDTQYF
size: -
V: TRBV4-3

CDR3: CASSLLGQGANYGYTF
size: -
V: TRBV5-1

CDR3: CASSIASGGSYNEQFF
size: once
V: TRBV7-2

CDR3: CASGETQYF
size: -
V: TRBV7-2

CDR3: CASRYGGGTIYF
size: once
V: TRBV3-1/TRBV3-2

CDR3: CASSLAGGETQYF
size: -
V: TRBV5-4

CDR3: CASRIPGRPSSGYTF
size: -
V: TRBV19

CDR3: CASSSSGLVYEQYF
size: -
V: TRBV7-2

CDR3: CASSLAAARAQYF
size: -
V: TRBV12-3/TRBV12-4

CDR3: CASSGGLAYNEQFF
size: once
V: TRBV5-4

CDR3: CASSQVGGPGANVLTF
size: -
V: TRBV4-2

CDR3: CASGDRHTDTQYF
size: -
V: TRBV6-5

CDR3: CASSLGQGAMGNQPQHF
size: -
V: TRBV7-9

CDR3: CASSSTRGAFF
size: -
V: TRBV3-1/TRBV3-2

CDR3: CASNPGPGTGELFF
size: -
V: TRBV6-5

CDR3: CATSRGGGDGQPQHF
size: once
V: TRBV15

CDR3: CASSQVQGGTEAFF
size: -
V: TRBV4-3

CDR3: CASRLLRDRGPQETQYF
size: -
V: TRBV5-1

CDR3: CASSQPPAALRTDTQYF
size: -
V: TRBV21-1

CDR3: CASSPPIRTYEQYF
size: -
V: TRBV18

CDR3: CASSFDRESILGYTF
size: -
V: TRBV5-1

CDR3: CASSGSDRLNQPQHF
size: -
V: TRBV25-1

CDR3: CASSYSASNNEQFF
size: few
V: TRBV6-5

CDR3: CASSLWTAEQYF
size: -
V: TRBV5-6

CDR3: CASSLGAGNTGELFF
size: -
V: TRBV7-2

CDR3: CASSPPHRAREKLFF
size: -
V: TRBV28

CDR3: CAAQGARTEAFF
size: once
V: TRBV24-1

CDR3: CASSLTRLAGSYNEQFF
size: -
V: TRBV5-6

CDR3: CASSRGLYGYTF
size: -
V: TRBV14

CDR3: CASSLLGADQPQHF
size: few
V: TRBV27

CDR3: CASSITSNEQFF
size: -
V: TRBV19

CDR3: CAWSVQGDQPQHF
size: few
V: TRBV30

CDR3: CASTGWEDTEAFF
size: -
V: TRBV3-1/TRBV3-2

CDR3: CASSLAGRDKNEQYF
size: -
V: TRBV5-4

CDR3: CASSQEPGGGDTQYF
size: -
V: TRBV4-1

CDR3: CASSLIEASQTQYF
size: -
V: TRBV7-9

CDR3: CASSPGLGHYEQYF
size: -
V: TRBV7-3

CDR3: CASSQEWANVQPQHF
size: few
V: TRBV4-3

CDR3: CASSPGTATGNTEAFF
size: -
V: TRBV11-2

CDR3: CASSSRGGLWAEQFF
size: once
V: TRBV5-6

CDR3: CASFRGSSGANVLTF
size: -
V: TRBV5-1

CDR3: CASSLARSTPLHF
size: -
V: TRBV12-3/TRBV12-4

CDR3: CASSGPEGGGYNEQFF
size: -
V: TRBV6-2/TRBV6-3

CDR3: CASSLRGGEETQYF
size: -
V: TRBV5-4

CDR3: CATPQRPSYEQYF
size: once
V: TRBV21-1

CDR3: CASSQEEAPNTGELFF
size: -
V: TRBV3-1/TRBV3-2

CDR3: CASSTRLAPSTDTQYF
size: -
V: TRBV7-2

CDR3: CASSHERGPWDQPQHF
size: -
V: TRBV6-6

CDR3: CASSPGQSSYNSPLHF
size: -
V: TRBV18

CDR3: CASSLQPNTGELFF
size: -
V: TRBV5-1

CDR3: CASRVRTGGITGELFF
size: -
V: TRBV5-1

CDR3: CASSLEGRYNEQFF
size: -
V: TRBV5-4

CDR3: CASTWTSGAYEQYF
size: -
V: TRBV6-5

CDR3: CASSAPTPTGRADTQYF
size: once
V: TRBV27